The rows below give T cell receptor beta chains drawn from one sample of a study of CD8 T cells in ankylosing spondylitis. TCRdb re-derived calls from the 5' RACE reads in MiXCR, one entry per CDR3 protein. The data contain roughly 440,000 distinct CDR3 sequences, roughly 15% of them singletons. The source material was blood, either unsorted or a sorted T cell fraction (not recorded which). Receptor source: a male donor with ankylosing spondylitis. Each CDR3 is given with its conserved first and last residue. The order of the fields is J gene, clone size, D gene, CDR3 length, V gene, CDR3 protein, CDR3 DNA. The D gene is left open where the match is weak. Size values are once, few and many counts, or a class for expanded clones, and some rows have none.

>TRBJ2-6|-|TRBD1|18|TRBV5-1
CASSLGGTGSSGANVLTF
TGCGCCAGCAGCTTGGGAGGGACAGGGTCCTCTGGGGCCAACGTCCTGACTTTC
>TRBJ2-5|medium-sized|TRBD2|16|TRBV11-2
CASSSGPASGQETQYF
TGTGCCAGCAGCTCCGGCCCCGCTAGCGGGCAAGAGACCCAGTACTTC
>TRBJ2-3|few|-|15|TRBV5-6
CASSPRRRSTDTQYF
TGTGCCAGCAGCCCCCGGCGGAGAAGCACAGATACGCAGTATTTT
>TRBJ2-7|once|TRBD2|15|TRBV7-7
CASSSGLGAIYEQYF
TGTGCCAGCAGCTCCGGACTAGGAGCGATCTACGAGCAGTACTTC
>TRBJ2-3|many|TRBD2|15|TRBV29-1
CSGSSGGHSTDTQYF
TGCAGCGGATCTAGCGGGGGCCACAGCACAGATACGCAGTATTTT
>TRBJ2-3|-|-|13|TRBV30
CAWSAGPRGTQYF
TGTGCCTGGAGTGCGGGGCCTCGGGGTACGCAGTATTTT
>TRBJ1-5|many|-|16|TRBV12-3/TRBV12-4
CASSLATGPDNQPQHF
TGTGCCAGCAGTTTAGCTACCGGGCCCGATAATCAGCCCCAGCATTTT
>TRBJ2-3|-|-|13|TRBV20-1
CSASFLNTDTQYF
TGCAGTGCTAGTTTCCTTAACACAGATACGCAGTATTTT
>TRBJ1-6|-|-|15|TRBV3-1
CASSQAPRGPSPLHF
TGTGCCAGCAGCCAAGCCCCTCGTGGCCCTTCACCCCTCCACTTT
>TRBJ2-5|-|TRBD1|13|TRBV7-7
CASSLGQEQTQYF
TGTGCTAGCAGCTTGGGACAGGAACAGACCCAGTACTTC
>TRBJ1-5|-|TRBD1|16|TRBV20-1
CSVRGARGLSNQPQHF
TGCAGTGTCAGGGGGGCCCGGGGTTTGAGCAATCAGCCCCAGCATTTT
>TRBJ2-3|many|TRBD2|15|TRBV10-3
CAISGSSGGTDTQYF
TGTGCCATCAGTGGGTCTAGCGGGGGCACAGATACGCAGTATTTT
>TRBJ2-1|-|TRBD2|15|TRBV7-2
CASSYKREYMNEQFF
TGTGCCAGCAGCTATAAGCGGGAGTATATGAATGAGCAGTTCTTC
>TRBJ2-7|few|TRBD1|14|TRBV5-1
CASSRGDSSYEQYF
TGCGCCAGCAGCAGAGGGGACAGTTCCTACGAGCAGTACTTC
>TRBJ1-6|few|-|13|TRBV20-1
CSARGWENSPLHF
TGCAGTGCTAGGGGGTGGGAGAATTCGCCCCTCCACTTT
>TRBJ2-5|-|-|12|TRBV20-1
CSAAGRDETQYF
TGCAGTGCCGCCGGCAGGGACGAGACCCAGTACTTC
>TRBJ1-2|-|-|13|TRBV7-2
CASSFVAMGGYTF
TGTGCCAGCAGCTTTGTAGCGATGGGCGGCTACACCTTC
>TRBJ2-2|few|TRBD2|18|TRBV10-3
CAISERGLAGENTGELFF
TGTGCCATCAGTGAGAGGGGACTAGCGGGAGAGAACACCGGGGAGCTGTTTTTT
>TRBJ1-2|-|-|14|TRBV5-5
CASSLDQGQGGYTF
TGTGCCAGCAGCTTGGATCAGGGGCAGGGTGGCTACACCTTC
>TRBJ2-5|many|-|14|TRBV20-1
CSGLRESFQETQYF
TGCAGTGGACTGAGGGAGTCGTTCCAAGAGACCCAGTACTTC
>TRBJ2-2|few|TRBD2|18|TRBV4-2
CASRLQSVTSSRTGELFF
TGTGCCAGCAGATTACAATCCGTGACTAGCAGCCGCACCGGGGAGCTGTTTTTT
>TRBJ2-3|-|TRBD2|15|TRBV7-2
CASSLQLAGVDTQYF
TGTGCCAGCAGCCTACAACTAGCGGGAGTAGATACGCAGTATTTT
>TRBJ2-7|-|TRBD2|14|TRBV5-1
CASSLLGGRDEQYF
TGCGCCAGCAGCTTGCTGGGGGGGAGGGACGAGCAGTACTTC
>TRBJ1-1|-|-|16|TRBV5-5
CASSLAAGAMNTEAFF
TGTGCCAGCAGCCTGGCGGCAGGGGCGATGAACACTGAAGCTTTCTTT
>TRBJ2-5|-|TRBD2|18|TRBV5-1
CASSLPGLAGVGRETQYF
TGCGCCAGCAGCCTCCCCGGACTAGCGGGAGTCGGTAGAGAGACCCAGTACTTC
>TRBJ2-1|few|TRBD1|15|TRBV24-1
CATSDPRGIDDEQFF
TGTGCCACCAGTGATCCCAGGGGGATCGACGATGAGCAGTTCTTC
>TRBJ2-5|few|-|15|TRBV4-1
CASRQAEGGQETQYF
TGCGCCTCCCGCCAAGCTGAGGGGGGTCAAGAGACCCAGTACTTC
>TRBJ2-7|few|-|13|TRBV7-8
CASSFDNPYEQYF
TGTGCCAGCAGCTTCGACAACCCCTACGAGCAGTACTTC
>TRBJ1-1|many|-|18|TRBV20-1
CSARIRSQEAYMNTEAFF
TGCAGTGCCCGAATACGCTCCCAGGAGGCGTACATGAACACTGAAGCTTTCTTT
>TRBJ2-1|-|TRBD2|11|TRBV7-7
CAIGTSNEQFF
TGTGCCATAGGGACTAGCAATGAGCAGTTCTTC
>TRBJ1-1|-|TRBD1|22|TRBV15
CATSRDIGGSKTGTGRKTEAFF
TGTGCCACCAGCAGAGATATAGGGGGGTCCAAAACCGGGACAGGGAGGAAAACTGAAGCTTTCTTT
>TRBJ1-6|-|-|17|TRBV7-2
CASSAGPPFSYNSPLHF
TGTGCCAGCAGCGCCGGACCGCCTTTCTCCTATAATTCACCCCTCCACTTT
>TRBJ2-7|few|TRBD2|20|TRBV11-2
CASSLPRSLAGGGTYYEQYF
TGTGCCAGCAGCTTACCCCGGAGCCTAGCGGGCGGGGGGACCTACTACGAGCAGTACTTC
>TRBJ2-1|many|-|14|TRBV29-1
CSVVKDYLGNEQFF
TGCAGCGTTGTCAAGGACTACCTTGGGAATGAGCAGTTCTTC
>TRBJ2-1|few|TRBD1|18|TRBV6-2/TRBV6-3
CASSYFRDRVRAYNEQFF
TGTGCCAGCAGTTACTTCCGGGACAGGGTAAGGGCCTACAATGAGCAGTTCTTC
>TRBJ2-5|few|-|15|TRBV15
CATSRDWGDQETQYF
TGTGCCACCAGCAGAGATTGGGGGGACCAAGAGACCCAGTACTTC
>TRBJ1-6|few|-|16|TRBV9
CASSVDASSGLSPLHF
TGTGCCAGCAGCGTAGATGCCTCCTCGGGCCTTTCACCCCTCCACTTT
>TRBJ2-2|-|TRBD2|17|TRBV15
CATSRDRLAEDTGELFF
TGTGCCACCAGCAGAGATCGACTAGCGGAGGACACCGGGGAGCTGTTTTTT
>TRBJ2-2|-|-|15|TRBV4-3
CASSQTDRNTGELFF
TGCGCCAGCAGCCAGACAGACAGGAACACCGGGGAGCTGTTTTTT
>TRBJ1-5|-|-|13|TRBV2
CASQTGPGQPQHF
TGTGCCAGCCAAACAGGCCCTGGACAGCCCCAGCATTTT
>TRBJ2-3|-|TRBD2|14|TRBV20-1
CSAPASGGANTQYF
TGCAGTGCTCCCGCTAGCGGGGGGGCCAATACGCAGTATTTT
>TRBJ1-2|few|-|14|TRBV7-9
CASSLGGEGYGYTF
TGTGCCAGCAGCTTAGGGGGCGAGGGCTATGGCTACACCTTC
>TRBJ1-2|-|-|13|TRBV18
CASSKSGDYGYTF
TGTGCCAGCTCAAAATCAGGGGACTATGGCTACACCTTC
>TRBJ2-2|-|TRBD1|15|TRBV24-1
CATRTGQENTGELFF
TGTGCCACCAGGACCGGACAGGAAAACACCGGGGAGCTGTTTTTT
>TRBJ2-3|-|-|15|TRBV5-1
CASSLDGLSTDTQYF
TGCGCCAGCAGCTTGGACGGCTTAAGCACAGATACGCAGTATTTT